This note documents a single T cell receptor beta chain sequence. Its target is unknown. This CDR3 region has 14 residues. Germline values: CDR1 SEHNR, CDR2 FQNEAQ (reference sequence). The V end was cut by 7 bases, the J end by 1 base, with 13 bases between. This record comes from a study of blood T cells in healthy people across ages. The study, taken as a whole, reports: Diversity estimates drawn from one million T cells were deemed underestimates.

The second PCR ran about 6 to 12 cycles with a sample-barcoded 5' primer and J-beta primers. Each CDR3 protein gets one entry after TCRdb re-called the 5' RACE reads with MiXCR. Counted here are hundreds of thousands of distinct CDR3 sequences, roughly three fifths occurring once; the ten biggest clones make up more than 35%. Sequencing was performed on blood. This sequence originates from a man aged 55 to 70 in good health. This chain links TRBV7-9 with TRBJ2-5; D is uncertain. Here the CDR3 reads CASTFVGGQETQYF. The CDR3 DNA follows: TGTGCCAGCACCTTCGTCGGTGGCCAAGAGACCCAGTACTTC. The variable domain in full, completed from reference TRBV7-9 and TRBJ2-5, reads DTGVSQNPRHKITKRGQNVTFRCDPISEHNRLYWYRQTLGQGPEFLTYFQNEAQLEKSRLLSDRFSAERPKGSFSTLEIQRTEQGDSAMYLCASTFVGGQETQYFGPGTRLLVL.